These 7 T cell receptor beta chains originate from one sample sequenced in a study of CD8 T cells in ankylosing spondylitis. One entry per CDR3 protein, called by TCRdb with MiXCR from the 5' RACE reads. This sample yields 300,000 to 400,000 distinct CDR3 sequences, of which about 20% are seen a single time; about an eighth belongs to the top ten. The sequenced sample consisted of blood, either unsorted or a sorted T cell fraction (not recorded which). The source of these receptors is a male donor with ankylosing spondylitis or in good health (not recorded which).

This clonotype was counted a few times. The CDR3 region is CASSSRDSHEQYF. The CDR3 bases are TGTGCCAGCAGCTCCCGGGACAGCCACGAGCAGTACTTC. The chain uses TRBV7-2 and TRBJ2-7, with 7 nucleotides matching TRBD1. The CDR3 consists of 13 residues. J was trimmed by 5 bases and V by 4 bases; bases with no gene match: 5. Germline V CDR1 and CDR2: SGHTA, FQGNSA.

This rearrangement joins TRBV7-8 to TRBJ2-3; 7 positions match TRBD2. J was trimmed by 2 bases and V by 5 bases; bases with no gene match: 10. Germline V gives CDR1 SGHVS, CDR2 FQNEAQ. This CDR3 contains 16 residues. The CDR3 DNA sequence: TGTGCCAGCAGCATCCTAGCGGCTTCTTACACAGATACGCAGTATTTT. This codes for CASSILAASYTDTQYF.

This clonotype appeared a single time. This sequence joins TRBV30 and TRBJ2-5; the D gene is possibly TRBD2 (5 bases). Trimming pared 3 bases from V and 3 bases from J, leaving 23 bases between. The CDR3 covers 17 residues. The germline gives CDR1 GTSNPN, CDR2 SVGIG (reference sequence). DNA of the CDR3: TGTGCCTGGAGGAGTATGGCCCACTTTGGGAGAGAAGAGACCCAGTACTTC. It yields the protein CAWRSMAHFGREETQYF.

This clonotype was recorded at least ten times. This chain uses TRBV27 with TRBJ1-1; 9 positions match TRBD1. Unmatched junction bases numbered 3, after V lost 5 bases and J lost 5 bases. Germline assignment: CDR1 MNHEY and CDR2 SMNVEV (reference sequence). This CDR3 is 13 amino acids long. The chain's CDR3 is CASSLGTGTEAFF. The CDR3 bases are TGTGCCAGCAGTCTTGGGACAGGGACTGAAGCTTTCTTT.

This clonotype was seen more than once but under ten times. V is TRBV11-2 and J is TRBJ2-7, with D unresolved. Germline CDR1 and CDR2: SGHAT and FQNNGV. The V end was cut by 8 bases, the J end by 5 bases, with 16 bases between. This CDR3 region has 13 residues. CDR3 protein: CASADPLWDEQYF. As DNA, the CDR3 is TGTGCCAGCGCCGACCCGCTGTGGGACGAGCAGTACTTC.

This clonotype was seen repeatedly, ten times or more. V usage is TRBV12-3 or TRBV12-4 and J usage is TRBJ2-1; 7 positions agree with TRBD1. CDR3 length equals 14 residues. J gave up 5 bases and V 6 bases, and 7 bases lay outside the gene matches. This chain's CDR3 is CASSDRDSDNEQFF. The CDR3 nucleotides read TGTGCCAGCAGCGACCGGGACAGCGACAATGAGCAGTTCTTC.

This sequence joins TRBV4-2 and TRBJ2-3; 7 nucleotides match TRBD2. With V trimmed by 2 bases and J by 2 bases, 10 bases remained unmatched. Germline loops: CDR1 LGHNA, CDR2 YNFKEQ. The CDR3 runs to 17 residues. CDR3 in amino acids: CASSQNFRDYITDTQYF. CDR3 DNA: TGTGCCAGCAGCCAAAACTTCCGGGACTATATCACAGATACGCAGTATTTT.